This T cell receptor beta chain was observed in a study of lymphopenia after photon versus proton radiotherapy. Points from the study as a whole: After the lymphocyte nadir, photon-treated repertoires showed oligoclonal expansion, especially of CD8+ Temra cells.

Looked up from germline, CDR1 is LNHDA and CDR2 is SQIVND (reference sequence). Between the trimmed V and J ends, which lost 1 base and 5 bases, there was a span of 9 bases. The CDR3 has 13 residues. TCRdb keeps only in-frame clones here, not all; method: immunoSEQ multiplex PCR. The sample lists thousands of clones; about 86% were seen once. Comment on this clone: No antigen is known for it.

This clonotype was obtained from a man older than 75 with cholangiocarcinoma. The V gene is TRBV19, the J gene TRBJ2-7; TRBD1 or TRBD2 may be the D gene (5 bases each). This specimen consisted of peripheral blood, obtained from a patient treated with photon-based radiotherapy. CDR3 bases: TGTGCCAGTAGTATAGGAGGGGACCACGAGCAGTACTTC. Its translation: CASSIGGDHEQYF.